The 9 T cell receptor beta chains given below trace back to one sample, sequenced in a study of T cells in Graves' hyperthyroidism and ophthalmopathy. The investigators amplified TCR beta CDR3 regions from RNA transcripts. First-round RT-PCR with HTBI primers amplified the TCR CDR3 region. From the multiplex PCR reads, TCRdb called clonotypes with MiXCR, one entry per CDR3 protein. The sample holds fewer than 750,000 distinct CDR3 sequences, about 14% seen once. The specimen was blood. Every receptor here comes from a woman in her forties or fifties with Graves' ophthalmopathy.

This clonotype has a count of ten or more. CDR3 amino acids: CASIKDRATEAFF. The CDR3 bases are TGTGCCAGTATTAAGGACAGAGCCACTGAAGCTTTCTTT. V gene TRBV19 combines with J gene TRBJ1-1; TRBD1 is a possible D gene (6 bases). CDR3 length: 13 residues. CDR1 and CDR2 from the germline V gene are LNHDA and SQIVND (reference sequence). Between the trimmed V and J ends, which lost 7 bases and 4 bases, there was a span of 13 bases.

The table lists this clonotype with many counts. J is TRBJ2-5 and V is TRBV4-2; weak D call: TRBD1 (5 bases). This CDR3 region has 14 residues. Germline V gene sequence: CDR1 LGHNA, CDR2 YNFKEQ. Deletions cut 0 bases from V and 11 bases from J, with 16 bases between. CDR3 nucleotide sequence: TGTGCCAGCAGCCAAGACAGGGTTGGACGGGTACAGTACTTC. Amino acids: CASSQDRVGRVQYF.

This clonotype was seen more than once but under ten times. The chain combines TRBV6-5 with TRBJ2-2; unclear D gene. Germline-derived CDR1 and CDR2 are MNHEY and SVGAGI. V lost 1 base to trimming and J lost 5 bases, with 17 bases between them. This CDR3 contains 17 residues. The CDR3 DNA follows: TGTGCCAGCAGTTACTTTTCAGTTATCGTATCTACCGGGGAGCTGTTTTTT. Amino acid sequence: CASSYFSVIVSTGELFF.

This clonotype was found many times. The V call is TRBV7-2, the J call TRBJ2-1; D is unclear. V was trimmed by 1 base and J by 9 bases, leaving 10 bases between them. The CDR3 sequence is 13 residues long. Germline V gives CDR1 SGHTA, CDR2 FQGNSA. The CDR3 region has the DNA TGTGCCAGCAGCTTAGAGGTCCCGGGTGAGCAGTTCTTC. Its protein product is CASSLEVPGEQFF.

This clonotype was recorded many times. This chain connects TRBV7-3 to TRBJ1-2; D might be TRBD1 (5 bases). Between the trimmed V and J ends, which lost 4 bases and 7 bases, there was a span of 10 bases. The CDR3 consists of 12 residues. Germline V lookup: CDR1 SGHTA, CDR2 FQGTGA. CDR3 in amino acids: CASSSQGIGYTF. The DNA of the CDR3 is TGTGCCAGCAGCTCGCAGGGTATTGGCTACACCTTC. Together with reference TRBV7-3 and TRBJ1-2, the CDR3 gives the full variable domain: GAGVSQTPSNKVTEKGKYVELRCDPISGHTALYWYRQSLGQGPEFLIYFQGTGAADDSGLPNDRFFAVRPEGSVSTLKIQRTERGDSAVYLCASSSQGIGYTFGSGTRLTVV.

V usage is TRBV11-2 and J usage is TRBJ1-6, with 9 positions matching TRBD1. The germline V gene encodes CDR1 SGHAT and CDR2 FQNNGV. The CDR3 consists of 17 residues. Losses at the gene ends were 3 bases for V and 0 bases for J; bases not matched to a gene: 3. The CDR3, as DNA: TGTGCCAGCAGCTTGACAGGGGGTAGCTCCTATAATTCACCCCTCCACTTT. This codes for CASSLTGGSSYNSPLHF.

J is TRBJ1-1 and V is TRBV19; TRBD1 might be the D (6 bases). Germline CDR1 and CDR2: LNHDA and SQIVND (reference sequence). The CDR3 is 15 amino acids. The V end was cut by 5 bases, the J end by 4 bases, with 17 bases between. CDR3: CASSPQGSGSTEAFF. CDR3 nucleotide sequence: TGTGCCAGTAGTCCACAGGGATCAGGGAGCACTGAAGCTTTCTTT.

This rearrangement joins TRBV6-2 or TRBV6-3 to TRBJ2-5; no clear D gene. CDR1 is MNHEY and CDR2 is SVGEGT in the germline V gene. Trimming took 0 bases from V and 5 from J, leaving 13 bases between them. The CDR3 has 15 residues. The CDR3 region has the DNA TGTGCCAGCAGTTACTCGGACCCTAAGTGGGAGACCCAGTACTTC. Amino acids: CASSYSDPKWETQYF.

This clonotype was seen repeatedly, ten times or more. The rearrangement links TRBV7-6 to TRBJ2-7, with D perhaps assigned TRBD1 or TRBD2 (5 bases each). CDR3 length equals 14 residues. V dropped 1 base and J dropped 2 bases, with 9 bases sitting between them. The V gene's germline CDR1 is SGHVS and CDR2 FNYEAQ. The CDR3 DNA reads TGTGCCAGCAGCTTAGTCAGGGACGCCTACGAGCAGTACTTC. This translates into CASSLVRDAYEQYF. The entire variable domain, with the rest obtained from reference TRBV7-6 and TRBJ2-7, is as follows: GAGVSQSPRYKVTKRGQDVALRCDPISGHVSLYWYRQALGQGPEFLTYFNYEAQQDKSGLPNDRFSAERPEGSISTLTIQRTEQRDSAMYRCASSLVRDAYEQYFGPGTRLTVT.